This TCR beta chain was sequenced in a study of T cells in Graves' hyperthyroidism and ophthalmopathy. As for the study in general: Peripheral blood was acquired at first diagnosis, ahead of any therapy whatsoever.

Ophthalmopathy in the patients scored at least 3 on Clinical Activity Score and at least 4 on NOSPECS grade, lasting under 3 months. Amplification of TCR beta CDR3 regions was performed using RNA transcripts as template. An initial round of RT-PCR targeting the TCR CDR3 relied on the HTBI primer set. TCRdb redid the calling of the multiplex PCR reads with MiXCR, one entry per CDR3 protein. The sample has 640,000 or so distinct CDR3 sequences, 12% to 15% seen once. With regard to this clonotype: A read error may produce the germline difference seen at one junction end.

The CDR3 extends over 17 amino acids. CDR1 and CDR2 from the germline V gene are LNHNV and YYDKDF (reference sequence). The chain is built from TRBV15 and TRBJ1-5; 7 bases fit TRBD1. The receptor comes from a woman aged 18-29 years with Graves' ophthalmopathy. The sequenced material came from blood. DNA of the CDR3: TGTACCACCAGCAGAGATCGTACGGGACAGTACAATCAGCCCCAGCATTTT. The encoded protein is CTTSRDRTGQYNQPQHF.